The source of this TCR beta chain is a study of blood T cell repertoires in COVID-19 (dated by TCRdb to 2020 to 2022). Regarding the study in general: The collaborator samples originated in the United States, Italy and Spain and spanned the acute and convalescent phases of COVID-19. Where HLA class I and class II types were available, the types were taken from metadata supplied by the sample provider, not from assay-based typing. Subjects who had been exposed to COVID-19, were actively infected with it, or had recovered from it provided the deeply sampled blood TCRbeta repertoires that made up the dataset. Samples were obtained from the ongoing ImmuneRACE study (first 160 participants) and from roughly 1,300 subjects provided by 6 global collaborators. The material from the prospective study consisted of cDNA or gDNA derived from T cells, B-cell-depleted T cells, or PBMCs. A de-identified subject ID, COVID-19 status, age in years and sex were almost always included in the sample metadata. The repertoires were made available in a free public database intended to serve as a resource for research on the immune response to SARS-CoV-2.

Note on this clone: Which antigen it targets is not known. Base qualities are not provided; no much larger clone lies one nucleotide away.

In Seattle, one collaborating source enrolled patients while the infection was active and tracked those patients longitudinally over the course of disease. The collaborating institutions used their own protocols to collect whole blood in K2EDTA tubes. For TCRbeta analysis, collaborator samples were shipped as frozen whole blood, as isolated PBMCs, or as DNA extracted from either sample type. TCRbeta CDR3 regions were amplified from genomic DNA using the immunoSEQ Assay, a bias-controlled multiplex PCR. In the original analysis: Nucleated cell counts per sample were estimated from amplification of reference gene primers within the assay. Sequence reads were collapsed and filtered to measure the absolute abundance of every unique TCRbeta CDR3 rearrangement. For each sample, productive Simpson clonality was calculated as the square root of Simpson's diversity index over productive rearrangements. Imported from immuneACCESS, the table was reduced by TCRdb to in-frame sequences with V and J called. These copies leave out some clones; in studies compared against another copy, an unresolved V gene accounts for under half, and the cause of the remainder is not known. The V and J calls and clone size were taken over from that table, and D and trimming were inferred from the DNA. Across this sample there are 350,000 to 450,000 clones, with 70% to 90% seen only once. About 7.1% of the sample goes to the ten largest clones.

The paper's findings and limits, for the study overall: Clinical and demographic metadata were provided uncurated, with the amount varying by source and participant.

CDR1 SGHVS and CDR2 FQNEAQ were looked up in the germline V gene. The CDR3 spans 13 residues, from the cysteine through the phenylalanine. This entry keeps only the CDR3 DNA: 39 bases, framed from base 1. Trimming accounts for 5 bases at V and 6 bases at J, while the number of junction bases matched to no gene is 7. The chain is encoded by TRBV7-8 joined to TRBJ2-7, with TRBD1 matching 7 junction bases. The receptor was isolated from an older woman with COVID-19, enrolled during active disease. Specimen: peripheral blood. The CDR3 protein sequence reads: CASSPGQVGEQYF. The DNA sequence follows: TGTGCCAGCAGCCCAGGACAGGTCGGCGAGCAGTACTTC.